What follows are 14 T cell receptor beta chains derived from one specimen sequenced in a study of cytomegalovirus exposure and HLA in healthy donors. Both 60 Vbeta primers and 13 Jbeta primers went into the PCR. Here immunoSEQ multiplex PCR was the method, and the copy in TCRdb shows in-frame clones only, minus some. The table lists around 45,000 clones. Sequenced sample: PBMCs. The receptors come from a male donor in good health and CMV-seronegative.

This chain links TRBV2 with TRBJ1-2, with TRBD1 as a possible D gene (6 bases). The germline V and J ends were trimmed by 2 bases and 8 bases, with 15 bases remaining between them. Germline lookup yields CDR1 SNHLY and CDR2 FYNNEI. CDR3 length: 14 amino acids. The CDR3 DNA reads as TGTGCCAGCAGTGAACTCCACAGGGAGGGAGGCTACACCTTC. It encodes CASSELHREGGYTF.

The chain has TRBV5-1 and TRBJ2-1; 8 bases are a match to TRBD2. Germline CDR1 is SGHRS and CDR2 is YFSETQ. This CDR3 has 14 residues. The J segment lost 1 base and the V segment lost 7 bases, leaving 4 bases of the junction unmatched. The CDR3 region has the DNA TGCGCCAGCGACGGGGGGGCGTCCTACAATGAGCAGTTCTTC. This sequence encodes CASDGGASYNEQFF.

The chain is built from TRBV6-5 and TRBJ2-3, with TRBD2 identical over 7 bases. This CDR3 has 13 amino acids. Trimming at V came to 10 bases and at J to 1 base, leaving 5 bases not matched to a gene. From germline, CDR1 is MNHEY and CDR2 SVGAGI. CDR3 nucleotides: TGTGCCATCCGGGACTACCGCACAGATACGCAGTATTTT. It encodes CAIRDYRTDTQYF.

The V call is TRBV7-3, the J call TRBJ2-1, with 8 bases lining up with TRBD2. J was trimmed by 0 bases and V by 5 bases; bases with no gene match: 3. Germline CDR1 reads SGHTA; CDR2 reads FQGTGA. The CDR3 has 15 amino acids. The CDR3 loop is CASSTGGSSYNEQFF. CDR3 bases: TGTGCCAGCAGCACGGGGGGGAGCTCCTACAATGAGCAGTTCTTC.

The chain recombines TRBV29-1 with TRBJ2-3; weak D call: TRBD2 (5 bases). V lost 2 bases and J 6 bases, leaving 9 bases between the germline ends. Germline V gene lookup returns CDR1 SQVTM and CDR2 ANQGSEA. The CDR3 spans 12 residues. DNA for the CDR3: TGCAGCGTTGAACCCCCGGGGGATACGCAGTATTTT. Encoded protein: CSVEPPGDTQYF.

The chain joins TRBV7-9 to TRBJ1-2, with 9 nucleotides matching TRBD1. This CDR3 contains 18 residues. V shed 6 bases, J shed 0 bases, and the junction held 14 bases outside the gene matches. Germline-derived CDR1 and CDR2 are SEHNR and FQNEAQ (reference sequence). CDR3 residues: CASSHWGQGDSANYGYTF. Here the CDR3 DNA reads TGTGCCAGCAGTCACTGGGGACAGGGAGATTCAGCTAACTATGGCTACACCTTC. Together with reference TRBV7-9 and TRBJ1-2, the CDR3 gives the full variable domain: DTGVSQNPRHKITKRGQNVTFRCDPISEHNRLYWYRQTLGQGPEFLTYFQNEAQLEKSRLLSDRFSAERPKGSFSTLEIQRTEQGDSAMYLCASSHWGQGDSANYGYTFGSGTRLTVV.

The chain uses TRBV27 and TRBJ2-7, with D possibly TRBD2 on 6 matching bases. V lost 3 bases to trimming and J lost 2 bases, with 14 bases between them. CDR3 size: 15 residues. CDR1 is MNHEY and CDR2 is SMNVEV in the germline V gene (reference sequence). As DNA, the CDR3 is TGTGCCAGCAGTTTGTCCGGGACTGCGACCTACGAGCAGTACTTC. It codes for CASSLSGTATYEQYF.

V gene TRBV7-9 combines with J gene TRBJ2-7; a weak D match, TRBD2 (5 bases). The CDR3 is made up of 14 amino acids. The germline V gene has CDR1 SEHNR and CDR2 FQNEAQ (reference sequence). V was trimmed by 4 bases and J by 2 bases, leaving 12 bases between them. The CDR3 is CASSSELGAYEQYF. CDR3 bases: TGTGCCAGCAGCTCCGAACTAGGAGCCTACGAGCAGTACTTC.

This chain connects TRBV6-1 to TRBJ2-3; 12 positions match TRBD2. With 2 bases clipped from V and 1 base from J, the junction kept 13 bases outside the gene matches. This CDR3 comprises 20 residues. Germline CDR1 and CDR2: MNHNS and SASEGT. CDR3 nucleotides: TGTGCCAGCAGTGAATGGGCAACTAGCGGGGGGCCAGGCGGCACAGATACGCAGTATTTT. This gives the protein CASSEWATSGGPGGTDTQYF.

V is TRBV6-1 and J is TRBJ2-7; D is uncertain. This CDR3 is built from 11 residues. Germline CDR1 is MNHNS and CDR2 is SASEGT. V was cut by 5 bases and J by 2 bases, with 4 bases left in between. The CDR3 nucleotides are TGTGCCAGCAGTAACACCTACGAGCAGTACTTC. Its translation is CASSNTYEQYF.

As DNA, the CDR3 is TGTGCCAGTAGTACCAGGGCCGAGGATATTAGTACTGAAGCTTTCTTT. It translates to CASSTRAEDISTEAFF. The chain couples TRBV19 to TRBJ1-1, with D possibly matching TRBD1 (5 bases). V was clipped by 4 bases and J by 5 bases, with 20 bases between them. CDR1 LNHDA and CDR2 SQIVND come from the germline V gene (reference sequence). CDR3 length: 16 amino acids.

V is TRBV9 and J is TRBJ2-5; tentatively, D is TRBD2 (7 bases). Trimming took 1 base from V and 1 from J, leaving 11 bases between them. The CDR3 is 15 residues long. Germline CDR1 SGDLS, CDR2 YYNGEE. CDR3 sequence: CASSVSGTPQETQYF. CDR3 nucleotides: TGTGCCAGCAGCGTAAGCGGGACACCCCAAGAGACCCAGTACTTC.

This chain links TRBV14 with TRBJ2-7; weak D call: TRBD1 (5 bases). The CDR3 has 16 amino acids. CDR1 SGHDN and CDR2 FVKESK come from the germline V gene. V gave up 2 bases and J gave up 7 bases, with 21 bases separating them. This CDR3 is CASSQSQGRWMTEQYF. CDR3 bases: TGTGCCAGCAGCCAATCTCAGGGCAGGTGGATGACGGAGCAGTACTTC.

This CDR3 reads CASSATGTGELYGYTF. In DNA, the CDR3 is TGTGCCAGCAGCGCCACCGGGACAGGGGAACTGTATGGCTACACCTTC. V usage is TRBV9 and J usage is TRBJ1-2; TRBD1 aligns across 10 bases. This CDR3 spans 16 amino acids. J gave up 5 bases and V 3 bases, and 10 bases lay outside the gene matches. The V gene's germline CDR1 is SGDLS and CDR2 YYNGEE.